The sequence of this T cell receptor (beta chain) was determined in a study of sequential checkpoint blockade in melanoma. Study-level background: First-line arms were nivolumab then ipilimumab, or the reverse, randomized 1:1. Maintenance nivolumab came after either treatment sequence.

J was trimmed by 5 bases and V by 7 bases; bases with no gene match: 13. The CDR3 contains 15 residues. Germline V gives CDR1 LNHDA, CDR2 SQIVND (reference sequence). The treatment was: randomized to nivolumab then ipilimumab (arm A) or the reverse (arm B). No patient had prior DNA-damaging chemotherapy. Sorted cells were live CD3+CD8+, lacking CD19 and CD56, from PBMCs. This clone was detected a few times. Other nucleotide sequences from this sample produce the same CDR3. Using immunoSEQ multiplex PCR, the repertoire was profiled, and TCRdb retains in-frame clones only, with some absent. The sample carries under 15,000 clones, approximately 79% recorded once.

The source material was CD8+ T cells sorted from blood (inferred from file names), sampled from a patient given nivolumab and ipilimumab in sequence. This clonotype was obtained from a human patient with melanoma. Some clones in this sample may be carry-over from other donors' samples. This chain connects TRBV19 to TRBJ1-2, with TRBD1 identical over 7 bases. The CDR3 DNA follows: TGTGCCAGTACCATTCGGCGCGCAGGGGGTTATGGCTACACCTTC. Translation gives CASTIRRAGGYGYTF.